Following are 5 T cell receptor beta chains from one sample sequenced in a study of blood T cell repertoires in COVID-19. The method was immunoSEQ multiplex PCR; TCRdb's version includes in-frame clones alone and lacks a portion of them. The table shows 200,000 to 250,000 clones, with 81% occurring only once. The sequenced sample was PBMCs or T cells enriched from blood (not recorded which). The source is a man in his forties or fifties who had recovered from COVID-19.

Within the sample, this clone is large. This chain joins TRBV19 and TRBJ1-5; D perhaps matches TRBD1 (5 bases). This CDR3 spans 15 amino acids. CDR1 and CDR2 (germline): LNHDA, SQIVND (reference sequence). Trimming took off 2 bases at V and 3 bases at J, with 11 bases between the two ends. The CDR3 nucleotides read TGTGCCAGTAGTATAAAGGAAGGGGACAATCAGCCCCAGCATTTT. Protein: CASSIKEGDNQPQHF.

The chain uses TRBV18 and TRBJ2-7; D gene ambiguous. Germline values: CDR1 KGHSH, CDR2 LQKENI. The CDR3 loop spans 15 amino acids. The V end lost 3 bases, the J end lost 2 bases, and 14 bases lay between the germline ends. CDR3 in DNA: TGTGCCAGCTCACCTCTGGGCCGAGCAACCTACGAGCAGTACTTC. This translates into CASSPLGRATYEQYF.

The chain combines TRBV5-4 with TRBJ2-1; 15 bases match TRBD2. The germline V gene encodes CDR1 SGHNT and CDR2 YYREEE (reference sequence). The CDR3 totals 15 residues. V trimming: 0 bases; J trimming: 14 bases; junction bases outside the gene matches: 6. The CDR3 region is CASSLGTSGGAGKFF. CDR3 DNA sequence: TGTGCCAGCAGCTTGGGGACTAGCGGGGGGGCCGGGAAGTTCTTC.

The V call is TRBV6-4, the J call TRBJ2-1; 8 bases are shared with TRBD1. Trimming at V came to 4 bases and at J to 0 bases, leaving 2 bases not matched to a gene. The germline CDR1 and CDR2 sequences are MRHNA and SNTAGT. This CDR3 has 15 residues. CDR3 coding DNA: TGTGCCAGCAGTGTACAGGGGGTCTCCTACAATGAGCAGTTCTTC. It translates to CASSVQGVSYNEQFF.

The genes are TRBV19 and TRBJ2-3, with D hard to call. The CDR3 contains 14 residues. With 6 bases removed from V and 0 bases from J, the gap between germline ends came to 10 bases. CDR1 is LNHDA, CDR2 SQIVND, per germline (reference sequence). CDR3 in amino acids: CASRNGPSTDTQYF. CDR3 bases: TGTGCCAGTAGAAATGGCCCTAGCACAGATACGCAGTATTTT.